The 25 T cell receptor beta chains below all came from one sample that was sequenced in a study of blood T cell repertoires in COVID-19. The repertoire was sequenced with immunoSEQ multiplex PCR; TCRdb's copy has only in-frame clones and lacks some. The data hold hundreds of thousands of clones, with 85% observed a single time. Material for sequencing was PBMCs or T cells enriched from blood (not recorded which). The receptors shown here come from a woman aged 45 to 65 who had recovered from COVID-19.

This chain uses TRBV28 with TRBJ1-6; D is undetermined. Trimming cost V 3 bases and J 13 bases, with 16 bases left between them. The V gene's germline CDR1 is MDHEN and CDR2 SYDVKM. CDR3 length equals 14 residues. The CDR3: CASSLVQTSSPLHF. In DNA form, the CDR3 reads TGTGCCAGCAGTTTGGTACAGACATCCTCGCCCCTCCACTTT.

The chain carries TRBV7-6 and TRBJ2-7, with 9 positions matching TRBD1. The V gene's germline CDR1 is SGHVS and CDR2 FNYEAQ. V shed 0 bases and J 5 bases; nucleotides not matched to a gene: 8. The length of the CDR3 is 16 residues. CDR3 residues: CASSLAFGDRAHEQYF. CDR3 in DNA: TGTGCCAGCAGCTTAGCGTTTGGGGACAGGGCCCACGAGCAGTACTTC.

The chain carries TRBV27 and TRBJ1-5, with 7 positions matching TRBD1. Per the germline V gene, CDR1 is MNHEY and CDR2 is SMNVEV (reference sequence). V dropped 5 bases and J dropped 7; count of bases not matched to a gene: 8. The CDR3 length is 14 residues. In nucleotides, the CDR3 is TGTGCCAGCAGTGACTCAGGGGGACGCCAGCCCCAGCATTTT. Translating gives CASSDSGGRQPQHF.

V usage is TRBV19 and J usage is TRBJ1-4; 11 bases are shared with TRBD1. Germline V lookup: CDR1 LNHDA, CDR2 SQIVND (reference sequence). This CDR3 is 15 amino acids long. V was pared by 3 bases and J by 9 bases, with 6 bases of the junction left unmatched. CDR3 nucleotide sequence: TGTGCCAGTAGTATCGGACAGGGGGCATGGAAAAAACTGTTTTTT. It translates to CASSIGQGAWKKLFF.

This chain connects TRBV18 to TRBJ1-1, with a weak D call TRBD1 (6 bases). Germline values: CDR1 KGHSH, CDR2 LQKENI. The length of the CDR3 is 15 residues. Trimming pared 2 bases from V and 1 base from J, leaving 11 bases between. This CDR3 is CASSPLDSKNTEAFF. CDR3 nucleotide sequence: TGTGCCAGCTCACCATTGGACAGTAAGAACACTGAAGCTTTCTTT.

V gene TRBV9 combines with J gene TRBJ2-3, with D unclear. Germline loops: CDR1 SGDLS, CDR2 YYNGEE. The CDR3 extends over 14 amino acids. Trimming removed 2 bases at V and 2 bases at J, with 9 bases between. The CDR3: CASSVRTITDTQYF. CDR3 coding DNA: TGTGCCAGCAGCGTTCGAACTATCACAGATACGCAGTATTTT.

The genes are TRBV5-1 and TRBJ1-4; 7 bases line up with TRBD1. Trimming at V came to 0 bases and at J to 2 bases, leaving 4 bases not matched to a gene. Germline loops: CDR1 SGHRS, CDR2 YFSETQ. The CDR3 has 16 amino acids. CDR3 coding DNA: TGCGCCAGCAGCTTGGCCCCGACAGGGACTAATGAAAAACTGTTTTTT. It yields the protein CASSLAPTGTNEKLFF.

J is TRBJ2-1 and V is TRBV18, with D possibly TRBD2 on 5 matching bases. CDR1 is KGHSH and CDR2 is LQKENI in the germline V gene. This CDR3 region has 14 residues. V lost 0 bases and J 3 bases, leaving 6 bases between the germline ends. The CDR3 region has the DNA TGTGCCAGCTCACCACCGGGGAGCTACAATGAGCAGTTCTTC. Protein product: CASSPPGSYNEQFF.

This clone showed up just once. The chain combines TRBV19 with TRBJ2-7; 10 bases fit TRBD1. Germline V lookup: CDR1 LNHDA, CDR2 SQIVND (reference sequence). The V segment lost 9 bases and the J segment 0 bases; nucleotides outside the gene matches: 2. This CDR3 has 13 residues. Here the CDR3 reads CASRQGASYEQYF. As DNA, the CDR3 is TGTGCCAGCCGACAGGGGGCCTCCTACGAGCAGTACTTC.

V and J are TRBV7-2 and TRBJ2-7; 7 bases are a match to TRBD2. The germline gives CDR1 SGHTA, CDR2 FQGNSA. This CDR3 is built from 13 residues. The J segment lost 5 bases and the V segment lost 1 base, leaving 2 bases of the junction unmatched. Here the CDR3 DNA reads TGTGCCAGCAGCTTAGGCGGGAGAGACGAGCAGTACTTC. Protein product: CASSLGGRDEQYF.

The chain employs TRBV15 and TRBJ1-1; maybe TRBD1 (6 bases). This CDR3 has 13 residues. Germline values: CDR1 LNHNV, CDR2 YYDKDF (reference sequence). Deletions cut 6 bases from V and 1 base from J, with 9 bases between. The CDR3 spells CATSIGGNTEAFF. CDR3 DNA: TGTGCCACCAGTATAGGGGGGAACACTGAAGCTTTCTTT.

This chain joins TRBV18 and TRBJ1-5, with TRBD1 matching 8 bases. CDR3 length: 17 amino acids. The V segment lost 4 bases and the J segment 0 bases; nucleotides outside the gene matches: 8. Germline assignment: CDR1 KGHSH and CDR2 LQKENI. As DNA, the CDR3 is TGTGCCAGCTCACACGGGACAGGAGCAAATAGCAATCAGCCCCAGCATTTT. This codes for CASSHGTGANSNQPQHF.

The chain is built from TRBV30 and TRBJ2-6, with 12 bases that match TRBD1. Germline V gene lookup returns CDR1 GTSNPN and CDR2 SVGIG (reference sequence). V lost 3 bases to trimming and J lost 1 base; unmatched junction nucleotides: 7. This CDR3 comprises 18 residues. The CDR3 sequence is CAWSEAGQGASGANVLTF. The CDR3 coding sequence is TGTGCCTGGAGCGAGGCGGGACAGGGGGCGTCTGGGGCCAACGTCCTGACTTTC.

The V call is TRBV7-9, the J call TRBJ2-1; tentatively, D is TRBD2 (6 bases). The CDR3 is 16 residues long. The ends were cut back, 5 bases at V and 5 bases at J, with 19 bases in the middle. Germline V gene data show CDR1 as SEHNR and CDR2 as FQNEAQ (reference sequence). The CDR3 reads CASSNLTRGLNNEQFF. Written as DNA, the CDR3 is TGTGCCAGCAGCAACTTGACGCGGGGCCTTAACAATGAGCAGTTCTTC.

The sample holds a few counts of this clone. This chain's CDR3 is CASSFRDQPQHF. CDR3 bases: TGTGCCAGCAGTTTTCGGGATCAGCCCCAGCATTTT. The chain employs TRBV28 and TRBJ1-5; D uncertain. Germline V gives CDR1 MDHEN, CDR2 SYDVKM. The V end was cut by 3 bases, the J end by 5 bases, with 5 bases between. The CDR3 runs 12 residues. The full variable domain, in which reference TRBV28 and TRBJ1-5 provide the parts outside the CDR3, is DVKVTQSSRYLVKRTGEKVFLECVQDMDHENMFWYRQDPGLGLRLIYFSYDVKMKEKGDIPEGYSVSREKKERFSLILESASTNQTSMYLCASSFRDQPQHFGDGTRLSIL.

As for this clone: Other DNA sequences in the same sample also yield this CDR3. V usage is TRBV3-1 (or the pseudogene TRBV3-2) and J usage is TRBJ2-7, with a possible D match to TRBD1 (6 bases). With 2 bases removed from V and 4 bases from J, the gap between germline ends came to 9 bases. Germline V gives CDR1 LGHDT, CDR2 YNNKEL (reference sequence). The length of the CDR3 is 13 residues. The CDR3 protein is CASSQPGAYEQYF. The CDR3, as DNA: TGTGCCAGCAGCCAACCAGGGGCGTACGAGCAGTACTTC.

This sequence joins TRBV10-2 and TRBJ1-5, with unresolved D. CDR3 length equals 13 residues. CDR1 and CDR2 (germline): WSHSY, SAAADI. V lost 0 bases to trimming and J lost 7 bases, with 7 bases between them. This chain's CDR3 is CASSESSRQPQHF. For the CDR3, the DNA is TGCGCCAGCAGTGAGTCGTCGAGGCAGCCCCAGCATTTT.

This sequence joins TRBV5-6 and TRBJ2-7; 9 nucleotides agree with TRBD2. Germline CDR1 and CDR2: SGHDT and YYEEEE. After removal of 0 bases from V and 2 bases from J, the junction contained 3 bases not matched to a gene. The CDR3 has 15 amino acids. CDR3 nucleotides: TGTGCCAGCAGCTTGGTAGCGGGAGTTCCCTACGAGCAGTACTTC. The encoded protein is CASSLVAGVPYEQYF.

This clone was seen only once. The chain carries TRBV7-9 and TRBJ2-1; weak D call: TRBD2 (6 bases). The CDR3 is 14 residues long. CDR1 and CDR2 from the germline V gene are SEHNR and FQNEAQ (reference sequence). V lost 5 bases to trimming and J lost 4 bases, with 12 bases between them. The CDR3 coding sequence is TGTGCCAGCAGCACCGCGGGACTTTACAATGAGCAGTTCTTC. It is translated as CASSTAGLYNEQFF.

This chain connects TRBV10-1 to TRBJ1-1, with D tentatively TRBD1 (5 bases). Trimming shortened V by 3 bases and J by 1 base, and 15 bases separated the two germline ends. The CDR3 consists of 16 residues. Looked up from germline, CDR1 is WNHNN and CDR2 is SYGVQD (reference sequence). The CDR3 region is CASSETVNQGNTEAFF. In nucleotides, the CDR3 is TGCGCCAGCAGTGAAACCGTAAACCAGGGGAACACTGAAGCTTTCTTT.

This clone was found a few times. The chain has TRBV7-8 and TRBJ1-4; no firm D call. There are 15 residues in the CDR3. Germline V gene data show CDR1 as SGHVS and CDR2 as FQNEAQ. The ends were cut back, 5 bases at V and 2 bases at J, with 12 bases in the middle. CDR3 sequence reads: CASSTVGVTNEKLFF. DNA of the CDR3: TGTGCCAGCAGCACAGTGGGTGTTACTAATGAAAAACTGTTTTTT.

This chain connects TRBV27 to TRBJ2-3, with no clear D. The ends were cut back, 4 bases at V and 4 bases at J, with 9 bases in the middle. From germline, CDR1 is MNHEY and CDR2 SMNVEV (reference sequence). This CDR3 has 13 residues. The CDR3 reads CASSYSVADTQYF. The CDR3 nucleotides read TGTGCCAGCAGTTATTCGGTAGCAGATACGCAGTATTTT.

In its sample, this clone was seen once. The chain carries TRBV9 and TRBJ2-7; D might be TRBD1 (6 bases). CDR3 length: 15 residues. The V end was cut by 3 bases, the J end by 2 bases, with 15 bases between. Germline-derived CDR1 and CDR2 are SGDLS and YYNGEE. The CDR3 nucleotides are TGTGCCAGCAGCGCGGCAGGGGCAACCCCCTACGAGCAGTACTTC. Translating gives CASSAAGATPYEQYF.

The J gene is TRBJ1-5, the V gene TRBV6-2 or TRBV6-3, with D tentatively TRBD1 (5 bases). Germline V gene sequence: CDR1 MNHEY, CDR2 SVGEGT. The CDR3 has 15 amino acids. The V gene lost 6 bases and the J gene lost 11 bases, with 23 bases spanning the gap. The CDR3 region is CASSPSPGVDITQHF. The DNA of the CDR3 is TGTGCCAGCAGCCCCTCGCCGGGGGTTGACATTACCCAGCATTTT.

The chain combines TRBV6-2 or TRBV6-3 with TRBJ2-1, with a tentative D call TRBD2 (5 bases). The CDR3 has 13 amino acids. CDR1 is MNHEY, CDR2 SVGEGT, per germline. Trimming removed 4 bases from V and 5 bases from J, with 9 bases in between. The CDR3 sequence: CASSLSGNNEQFF. In DNA form, the CDR3 reads TGTGCCAGCAGTTTGTCCGGGAACAATGAGCAGTTCTTC.